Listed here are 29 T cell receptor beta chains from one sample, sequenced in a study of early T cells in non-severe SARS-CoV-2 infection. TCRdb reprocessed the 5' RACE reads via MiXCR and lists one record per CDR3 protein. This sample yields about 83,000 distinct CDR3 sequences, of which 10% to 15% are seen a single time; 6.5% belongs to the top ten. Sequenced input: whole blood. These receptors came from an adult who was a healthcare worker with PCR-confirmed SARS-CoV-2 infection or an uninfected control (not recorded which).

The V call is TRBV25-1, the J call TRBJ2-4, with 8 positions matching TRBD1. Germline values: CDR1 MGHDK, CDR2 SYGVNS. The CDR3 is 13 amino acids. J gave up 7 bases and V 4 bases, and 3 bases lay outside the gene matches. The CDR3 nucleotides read TGTGCCAGCAGTGGGACAGGGAAGAACATTCAGTACTTC. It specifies CASSGTGKNIQYF.

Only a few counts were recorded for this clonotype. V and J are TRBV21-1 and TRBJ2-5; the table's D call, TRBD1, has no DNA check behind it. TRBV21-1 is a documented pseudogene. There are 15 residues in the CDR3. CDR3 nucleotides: TGTGCCAGCAGCAAAGACACAGGGGGGGAAGAGACCCAGTACTTC. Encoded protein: CASSKDTGGEETQYF.

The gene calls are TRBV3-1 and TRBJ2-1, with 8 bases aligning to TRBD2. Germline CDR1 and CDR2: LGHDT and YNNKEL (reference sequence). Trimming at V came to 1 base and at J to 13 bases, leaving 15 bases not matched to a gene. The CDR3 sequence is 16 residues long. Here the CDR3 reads CASSQGGQDGRASQFF. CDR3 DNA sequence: TGTGCCAGCAGCCAAGGGGGGCAGGACGGGAGGGCCTCCCAGTTCTTC.

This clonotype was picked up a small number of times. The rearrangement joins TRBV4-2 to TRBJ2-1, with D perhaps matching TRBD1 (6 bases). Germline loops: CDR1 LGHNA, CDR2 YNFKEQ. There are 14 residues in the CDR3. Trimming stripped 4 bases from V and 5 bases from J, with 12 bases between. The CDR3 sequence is CASSRKGVDNEQFF. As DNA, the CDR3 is TGTGCCAGCAGCCGAAAGGGGGTGGACAATGAGCAGTTCTTC.

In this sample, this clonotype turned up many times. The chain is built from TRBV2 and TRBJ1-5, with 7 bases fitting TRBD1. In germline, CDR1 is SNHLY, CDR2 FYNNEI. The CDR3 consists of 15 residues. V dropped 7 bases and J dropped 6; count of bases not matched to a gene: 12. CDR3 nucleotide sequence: TGTGCCAGCAACGGAGGGGGCGCGACGGGTCAGCCCCAGCATTTT. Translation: CASNGGGATGQPQHF.

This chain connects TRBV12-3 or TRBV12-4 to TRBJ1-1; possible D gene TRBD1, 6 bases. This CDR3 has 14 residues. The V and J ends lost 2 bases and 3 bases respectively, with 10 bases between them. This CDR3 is CASSLWGADTEAFF. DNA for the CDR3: TGTGCCAGCAGTTTATGGGGGGCGGACACTGAAGCTTTCTTT.

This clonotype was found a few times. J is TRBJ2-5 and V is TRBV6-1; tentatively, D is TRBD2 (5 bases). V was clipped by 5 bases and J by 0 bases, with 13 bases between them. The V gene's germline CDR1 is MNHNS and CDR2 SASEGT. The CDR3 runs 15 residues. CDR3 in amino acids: CASSYIPGYQETQYF. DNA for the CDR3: TGTGCCAGCAGTTATATCCCGGGATACCAAGAGACCCAGTACTTC.

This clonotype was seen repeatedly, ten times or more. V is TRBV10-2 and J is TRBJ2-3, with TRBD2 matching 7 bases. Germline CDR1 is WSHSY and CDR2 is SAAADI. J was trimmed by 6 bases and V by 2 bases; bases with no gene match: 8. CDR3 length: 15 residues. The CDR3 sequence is CASSEEGGPWDTQYF. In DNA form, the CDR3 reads TGCGCCAGCAGTGAGGAGGGAGGGCCATGGGATACGCAGTATTTT.

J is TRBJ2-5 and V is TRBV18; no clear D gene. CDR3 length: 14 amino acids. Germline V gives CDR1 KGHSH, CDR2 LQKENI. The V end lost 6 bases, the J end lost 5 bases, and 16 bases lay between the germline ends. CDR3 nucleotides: TGTGCCAGCTCCCCAACCACGGCCCTTGAGACCCAGTACTTC. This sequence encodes CASSPTTALETQYF. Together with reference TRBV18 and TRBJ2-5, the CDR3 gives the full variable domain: NAGVMQNPRHLVRRRGQEARLRCSPMKGHSHVYWYRQLPEEGLKFMVYLQKENIIDESGMPKERFSAEFPKEGPSILRIQQVVRGDSAAYFCASSPTTALETQYFGPGTRLLVL.

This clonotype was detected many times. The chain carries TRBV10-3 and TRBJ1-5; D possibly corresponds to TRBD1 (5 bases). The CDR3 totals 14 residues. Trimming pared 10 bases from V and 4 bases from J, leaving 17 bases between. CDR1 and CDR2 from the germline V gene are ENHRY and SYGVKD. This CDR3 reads CATYTGFLNQPQHF. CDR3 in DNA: TGTGCCACCTATACAGGATTTCTAAATCAGCCCCAGCATTTT.

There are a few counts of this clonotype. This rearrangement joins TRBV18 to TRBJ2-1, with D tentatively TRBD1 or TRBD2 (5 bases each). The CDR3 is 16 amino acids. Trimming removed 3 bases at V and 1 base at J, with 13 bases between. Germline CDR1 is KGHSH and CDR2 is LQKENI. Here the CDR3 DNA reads TGTGCCAGCTCACCGGGGCTAGCAGGGTCCTACAATGAGCAGTTCTTC. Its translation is CASSPGLAGSYNEQFF.

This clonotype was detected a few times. The DNA for the CDR3 is TGTGCCAGCACCCTAACATCGTCCTACGAGCAGTACTTC. This translates into CASTLTSSYEQYF. The chain recombines TRBV28 with TRBJ2-7, with unresolved D. The CDR3 covers 13 residues. Germline CDR1 and CDR2: MDHEN and SYDVKM. V gave up 7 bases and J gave up 1 base, with 11 bases separating them.

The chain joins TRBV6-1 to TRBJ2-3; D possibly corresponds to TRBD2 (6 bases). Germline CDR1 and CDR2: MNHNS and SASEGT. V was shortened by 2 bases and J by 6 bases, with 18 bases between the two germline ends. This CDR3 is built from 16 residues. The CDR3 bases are TGTGCCAGCAGTGAAACTGCCGGGGGATGGGGCGATACGCAGTATTTT. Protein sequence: CASSETAGGWGDTQYF.

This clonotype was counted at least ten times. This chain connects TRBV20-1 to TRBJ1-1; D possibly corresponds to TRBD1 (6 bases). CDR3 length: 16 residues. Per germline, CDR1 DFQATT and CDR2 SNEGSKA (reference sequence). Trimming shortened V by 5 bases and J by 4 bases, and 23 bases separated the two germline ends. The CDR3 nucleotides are TGCAGTGCTCAGGCTGGGGGCGGCATTGGGCGCACTGAAGCTTTCTTT. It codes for CSAQAGGGIGRTEAFF.

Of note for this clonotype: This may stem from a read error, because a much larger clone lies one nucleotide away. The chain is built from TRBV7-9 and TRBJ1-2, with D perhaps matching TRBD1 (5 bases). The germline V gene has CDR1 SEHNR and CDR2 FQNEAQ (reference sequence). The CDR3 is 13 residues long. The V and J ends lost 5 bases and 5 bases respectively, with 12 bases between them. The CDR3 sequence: CASSLDRFYGYTF. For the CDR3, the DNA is TGTGCCAGCAGCCTCGACAGATTTTATGGCTACACCTTC.

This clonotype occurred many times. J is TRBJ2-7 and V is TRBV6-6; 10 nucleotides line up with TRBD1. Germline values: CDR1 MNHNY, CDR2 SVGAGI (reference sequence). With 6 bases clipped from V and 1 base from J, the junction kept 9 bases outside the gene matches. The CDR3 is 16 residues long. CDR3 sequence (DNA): TGTGCCAGCAGCCCCTTTAAGGGACAGGGGTCCTACGAGCAGTACTTC. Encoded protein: CASSPFKGQGSYEQYF.

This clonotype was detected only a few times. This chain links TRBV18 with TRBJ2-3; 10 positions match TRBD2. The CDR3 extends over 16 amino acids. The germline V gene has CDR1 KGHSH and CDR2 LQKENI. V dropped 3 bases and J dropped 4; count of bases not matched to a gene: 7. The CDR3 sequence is CASSPNGAGGSDTQYF. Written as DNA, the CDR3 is TGTGCCAGCTCACCCAACGGAGCGGGAGGGTCAGATACGCAGTATTTT.

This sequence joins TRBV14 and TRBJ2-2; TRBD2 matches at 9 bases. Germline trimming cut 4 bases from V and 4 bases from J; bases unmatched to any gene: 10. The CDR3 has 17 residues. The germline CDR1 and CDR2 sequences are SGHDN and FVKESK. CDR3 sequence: CASSPYTLAGSTGELFF. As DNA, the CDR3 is TGTGCCAGCAGCCCCTATACCCTAGCGGGATCCACCGGGGAGCTGTTTTTT. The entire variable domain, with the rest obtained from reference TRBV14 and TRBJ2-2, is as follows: EAGVTQFPSHSVIEKGQTVTLRCDPISGHDNLYWYRRVMGKEIKFLLHFVKESKQDESGMPNNRFLAERTGGTYSTLKVQPAELEDSGVYFCASSPYTLAGSTGELFFGEGSRLTVL.

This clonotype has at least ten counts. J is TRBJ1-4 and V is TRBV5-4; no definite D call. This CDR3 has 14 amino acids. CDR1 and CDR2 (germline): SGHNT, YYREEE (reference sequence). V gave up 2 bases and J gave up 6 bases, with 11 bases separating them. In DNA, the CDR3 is TGTGCCAGCAGCTTAAGTGCGGTGGATGAAAAACTGTTTTTT. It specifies CASSLSAVDEKLFF. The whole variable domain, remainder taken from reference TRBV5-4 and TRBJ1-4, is ETGVTQSPTHLIKTRGQQVTLRCSSQSGHNTVSWYQQALGQGPQFIFQYYREEENGRGNFPPRFSGLQFPNYSSELNVNALELDDSALYLCASSLSAVDEKLFFGSGTQLSVL.

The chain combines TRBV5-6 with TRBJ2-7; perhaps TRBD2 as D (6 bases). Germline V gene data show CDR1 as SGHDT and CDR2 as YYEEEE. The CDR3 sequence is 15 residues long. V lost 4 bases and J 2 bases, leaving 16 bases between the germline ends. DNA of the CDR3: TGTGCCAGCAGCCCCGGCGGCAGGAGGGCCTACGAGCAGTACTTC. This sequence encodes CASSPGGRRAYEQYF.

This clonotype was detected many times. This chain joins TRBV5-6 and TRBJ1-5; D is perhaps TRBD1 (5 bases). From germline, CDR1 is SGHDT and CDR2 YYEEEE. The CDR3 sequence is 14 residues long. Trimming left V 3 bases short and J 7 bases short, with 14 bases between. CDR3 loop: CASSSGRVGQPQHF. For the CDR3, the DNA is TGTGCCAGCAGCTCGGGACGTGTTGGGCAGCCCCAGCATTTT.

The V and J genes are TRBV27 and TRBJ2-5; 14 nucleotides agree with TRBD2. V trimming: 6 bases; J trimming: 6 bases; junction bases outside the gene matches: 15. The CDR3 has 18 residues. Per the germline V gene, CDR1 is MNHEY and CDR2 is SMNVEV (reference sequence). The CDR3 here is CASSSYPTTSGREKTQYF. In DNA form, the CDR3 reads TGTGCCAGCAGCTCCTACCCAACGACTAGCGGGAGGGAGAAGACCCAGTACTTC.

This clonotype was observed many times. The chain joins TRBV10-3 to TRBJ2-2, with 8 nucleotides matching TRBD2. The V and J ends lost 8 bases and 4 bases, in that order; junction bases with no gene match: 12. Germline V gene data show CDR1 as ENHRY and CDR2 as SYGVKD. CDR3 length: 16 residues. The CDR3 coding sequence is TGTGCCATCTATAGAGTCAGCGGGAGCGGCACCGGGGAGCTGTTTTTT. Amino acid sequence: CAIYRVSGSGTGELFF.

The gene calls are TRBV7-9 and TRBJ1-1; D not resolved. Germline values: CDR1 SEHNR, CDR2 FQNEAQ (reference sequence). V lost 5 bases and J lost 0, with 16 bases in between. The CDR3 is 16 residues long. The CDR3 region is CASSPIARTVNTEAFF. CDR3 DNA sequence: TGTGCCAGCAGCCCAATAGCCCGGACGGTGAACACTGAAGCTTTCTTT.

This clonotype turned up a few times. In DNA, the CDR3 is TGTGCCAGCTCACCAGGGGCTTTACGCAATCAGCCCCAGCATTTT. This encodes CASSPGALRNQPQHF. The chain is built from TRBV18 and TRBJ1-5, with D tentatively TRBD1 (5 bases). Germline V gene data show CDR1 as KGHSH and CDR2 as LQKENI. The CDR3 has 15 amino acids. Trimming stripped 2 bases from V and 2 bases from J, with 10 bases between.

The CDR3 DNA reads as TGTGCCAGCAGCCAAGAAGTAGCGGGAGGCCAAGAGACCCAGTACTTC. It encodes CASSQEVAGGQETQYF. The rearrangement uses TRBV3-1 and TRBJ2-5; the match to TRBD2 covers 10 bases. Germline values: CDR1 LGHDT, CDR2 YNNKEL (reference sequence). After removal of 0 bases from V and 1 base from J, the junction contained 2 bases not matched to a gene. The CDR3 has 16 residues.

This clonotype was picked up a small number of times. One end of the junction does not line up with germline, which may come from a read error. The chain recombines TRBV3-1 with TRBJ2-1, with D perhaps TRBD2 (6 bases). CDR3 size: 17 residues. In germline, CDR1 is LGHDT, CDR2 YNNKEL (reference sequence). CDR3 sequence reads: CASSRVGGLPINNEQFF. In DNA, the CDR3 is TGCGCCAGCAGCCGAGTGGGAGGACTCCCCATAAACAATGAGCAGTTCTTC.

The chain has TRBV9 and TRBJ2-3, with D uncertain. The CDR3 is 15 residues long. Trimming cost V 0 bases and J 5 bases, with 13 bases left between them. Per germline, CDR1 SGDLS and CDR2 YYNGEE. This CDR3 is CASSVDRPLEDTQYF. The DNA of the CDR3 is TGTGCCAGCAGCGTAGATCGCCCCTTGGAAGATACGCAGTATTTT.

The DNA for the CDR3 is TGTGCCAGCAGTTACGTGACACAAGAGACCCAGTACTTC. Amino acids: CASSYVTQETQYF. The chain couples TRBV6-8 to TRBJ2-5; D is unresolved. Between the trimmed V and J ends, which lost 2 bases and 2 bases, there was a span of 6 bases. Per the germline V gene, CDR1 is MNHGY and CDR2 is SAAAGT. The CDR3 covers 13 residues.